These 4 T cell receptor beta chains were sequenced from one sample in a study of regulatory T cells in long-lasting Graves disease. Described time point: persistent/refractory GD, antithyroid drugs over 5 years with positive TRAb. PBMC-derived RNA was used for the TCR library. The authors built TCR beta libraries using iRepertoire HTBI primers and Arm-PCR of CDR3 regions. TCRdb independently ran MiXCR on the multiplex PCR reads; one entry per CDR3 protein. The data contain about 310,000 distinct CDR3 sequences, roughly a fifth of them singletons. The sequencing here drew on peripheral blood mononuclear cells (PBMCs), taken when the disease was refractory, from a patient treated with antithyroid drugs. The origin of the receptors is a female donor with Graves disease.

This clonotype was observed once. At one end, the junction sequence differs from germline, possibly due to a read error. The chain has TRBV5-1 and TRBJ1-1, with D perhaps matching TRBD1 (5 bases). The CDR3 length is 13 residues. Germline V gives CDR1 SGHRS, CDR2 YFSETQ. The CDR3 DNA follows: TGCACCAGCAACCCCCTCGGGGGCACTGAAGCTTTCTTT. This gives the protein CTSNPLGGTEAFF.

The chain joins TRBV5-6 to TRBJ2-1; 9 nucleotides match TRBD2. The CDR3 covers 18 residues. Losses at the gene ends were 1 base for V and 0 bases for J; bases not matched to a gene: 8. Looked up from germline, CDR1 is SGHDT and CDR2 is YYEEEE. CDR3 loop: CASSLRASGAGSYNEQFF. The DNA for the CDR3 is TGTGCCAGCAGCTTGCGTGCTAGCGGGGCGGGCTCCTACAATGAGCAGTTCTTC.

This clonotype was found once. A much larger clone lies a single base off, so this may be a read error. The conserved closing phenylalanine or tryptophan is absent in this CDR3, likely reflecting a read error. The V call is TRBV7-9, the J call TRBJ2-2; tentatively, D is TRBD2 (6 bases). This CDR3 contains 13 residues. Germline CDR1 SEHNR, CDR2 FQNEAQ (reference sequence). Trimming removed 5 bases from V and 8 bases from J, with 12 bases in between. The CDR3 sequence: CASSLDGTGELFL. The CDR3 nucleotides read TGTGCCAGCAGCCTAGACGGGACTGGGGAGCTGTTTCTT.

There are many counts of this clonotype. The V and J genes are TRBV12-3 or TRBV12-4 and TRBJ2-4, with 11 bases fitting TRBD2. V lost 5 bases to trimming and J lost 1 base; unmatched junction nucleotides: 16. This CDR3 spans 20 amino acids. This CDR3 is CASSPPLAGGALEAKNIQYF. CDR3 sequence (DNA): TGTGCCAGCAGTCCACCCTTAGCGGGAGGGGCGTTGGAGGCCAAAAACATTCAGTACTTC.